One sample yielded the 27 T cell receptor beta chains listed below, sequenced in a study of identical twins (dated by TCRdb to about 2016). Library preparation was by 5' RACE. Sequenced on an Illumina HiSeq 2000. TCRdb trimmed public reads at Q25 via fastp, called clones via MiXCR and kept in-frame beta chains. Identical CDR3 proteins give one entry, which carries the most common genes and DNA. This sample holds 350,000 to 400,000 distinct CDR3 sequences; roughly 9% were observed only once. More than 8% of the sample comes from the top ten. The sequenced sample consisted of naive T cells sorted from blood. The cell subset or site label corresponds to: cells isolated with a human naive T-cell isolation kit. These receptors were collected from a woman aged 45-65 years in good health.

The chain joins TRBV12-3 or TRBV12-4 to TRBJ2-3; D not resolved. The CDR3 is 15 amino acids. Trimming pared 0 bases from V and 3 bases from J, leaving 10 bases between. For the CDR3, the DNA is TGTGCCAGCAGTTTAGCGGGGTACGGAACAGATACGCAGTATTTT. Its translation is CASSLAGYGTDTQYF.

In its sample, this clonotype was seen many times. The chain employs TRBV4-1 and TRBJ1-1; 7 nucleotides match TRBD1. The germline gives CDR1 MGHRA, CDR2 YSYEKL. The CDR3 extends over 15 amino acids. J was trimmed by 2 bases and V by 5 bases; bases with no gene match: 8. Here the CDR3 reads CASSKPGTANTEAFF. CDR3 nucleotide sequence: TGCGCCAGCAGCAAACCGGGGACAGCAAACACTGAAGCTTTCTTT.

The genes are TRBV20-1 and TRBJ2-1; 13 nucleotides agree with TRBD2. This CDR3 is built from 15 residues. Germline CDR1 and CDR2: DFQATT and SNEGSKA (reference sequence). The V and J ends lost 1 base and 8 bases, in that order; junction bases with no gene match: 5. The CDR3 DNA reads TGCAGTGCTAGAGGGACTAGCGGGAGTAGGTATGAGCAGTTCTTC. It is translated as CSARGTSGSRYEQFF.

J is TRBJ2-1 and V is TRBV7-6; no firm D call. CDR3 size: 15 residues. V was clipped by 5 bases and J by 0 bases, with 11 bases between them. In germline, CDR1 is SGHVS, CDR2 FNYEAQ. The CDR3 bases are TGTGCCAGCAGCGGTCCGGCGGACTCCTACAATGAGCAGTTCTTC. Translated: CASSGPADSYNEQFF.

The gene calls are TRBV24-1 and TRBJ2-2, with D hard to call. CDR1 and CDR2 from the germline V gene are KGHDR and SFDVKD. Trimming took off 6 bases at V and 3 bases at J, with 4 bases between the two ends. The CDR3 has 12 residues. The DNA of the CDR3 is TGTGCCACCAGTTACTACACCGGGGAGCTGTTTTTT. It codes for CATSYYTGELFF.

V gene TRBV24-1 combines with J gene TRBJ2-1; 8 positions agree with TRBD2. V shed 0 bases, J shed 5 bases, and the junction held 5 bases outside the gene matches. Germline V gene data show CDR1 as KGHDR and CDR2 as SFDVKD. CDR3 length: 16 amino acids. CDR3 in amino acids: CATSDLLAGGNNEQFF. CDR3 in DNA: TGTGCCACCAGTGATTTGTTGGCGGGAGGTAACAATGAGCAGTTCTTC.

This clonotype appeared many times. The rearrangement links TRBV20-1 to TRBJ2-5, with 13 positions matching TRBD2. With 3 bases clipped from V and 2 bases from J, the junction kept 6 bases outside the gene matches. Germline assignment: CDR1 DFQATT and CDR2 SNEGSKA (reference sequence). The CDR3 length is 16 residues. In nucleotides, the CDR3 is TGCAGTGCTAGCTCCCGACTAGCGGGAGGTCAAGAGACCCAGTACTTC. This translates into CSASSRLAGGQETQYF.

This clonotype has a count of ten or more. J is TRBJ2-3 and V is TRBV4-2; D might be TRBD1 (6 bases). The CDR3 contains 16 residues. The V gene lost 1 base and the J gene lost 2 bases, with 13 bases spanning the gap. The germline gives CDR1 LGHNA, CDR2 YNFKEQ. DNA for the CDR3: TGTGCCAGCAGCCAAGGACCGACAGGCGTCACAGATACGCAGTATTTT. Translating it yields CASSQGPTGVTDTQYF.

V and J are TRBV5-5 and TRBJ1-1; 7 bases fit TRBD1. V was clipped by 0 bases and J by 4 bases; unmatched bases: 12. The CDR3 has 17 residues. Germline V gene data show CDR1 as SGHKS and CDR2 as YYEKEE (reference sequence). The CDR3 sequence is CASSLVGGAGMGTEAFF. The CDR3 region has the DNA TGTGCCAGCAGCTTGGTAGGGGGCGCCGGGATGGGCACTGAAGCTTTCTTT. Together with reference TRBV5-5 and TRBJ1-1, the CDR3 gives the full variable domain: DAGVTQSPTHLIKTRGQQVTLRCSPISGHKSVSWYQQVLGQGPQFIFQYYEKEERGRGNFPDRFSARQFPNYSSELNVNALLLGDSALYLCASSLVGGAGMGTEAFFGQGTRLTVV.

The sample holds many counts of this clonotype. The rearrangement links TRBV7-8 to TRBJ2-1; D perhaps matches TRBD2 (5 bases). V lost 2 bases and J lost 7, with 15 bases in between. The CDR3 sequence is 15 residues long. CDR1 and CDR2 (germline): SGHVS, FQNEAQ. The CDR3 here is CASSLPSRKKNEQFF. For the CDR3, the DNA is TGTGCCAGCAGCTTACCTAGCCGGAAGAAGAATGAGCAGTTCTTC. The full variable domain, in which reference TRBV7-8 and TRBJ2-1 provide the parts outside the CDR3, is GAGVSQSPRYKVAKRGQDVALRCDPISGHVSLFWYQQALGQGPEFLTYFQNEAQLDKSGLPSDRFFAERPEGSVSTLKIQRTQQEDSAVYLCASSLPSRKKNEQFFGPGTRLTVL.

This clonotype was counted ten times or more. The CDR3 loop is CSAPRSGSSYNEQFF. The CDR3 DNA reads as TGCAGTGCCCCCCGGTCCGGCAGCTCCTACAATGAGCAGTTCTTC. The rearrangement links TRBV20-1 to TRBJ2-1, with D unclear. The CDR3 consists of 15 residues. V lost 6 bases to trimming and J lost 0 bases, with 15 bases between them. CDR1 is DFQATT and CDR2 is SNEGSKA in the germline V gene (reference sequence).

The chain uses TRBV18 and TRBJ1-4; TRBD1 matches at 9 bases. The CDR3 length is 13 residues. V lost 6 bases, J lost 8 bases, and 4 bases stayed unmatched. Germline V lookup: CDR1 KGHSH, CDR2 LQKENI. CDR3 residues: CASSYGQGEKLFF. CDR3 bases: TGTGCCAGCTCCTACGGACAGGGGGAAAAACTGTTTTTT.

The chain links TRBV3-1 to TRBJ2-7; no reliable D call. The CDR3 length is 14 residues. Per germline, CDR1 LGHDT and CDR2 YNNKEL (reference sequence). Trimming took 0 bases from V and 5 from J, leaving 11 bases between them. Here the CDR3 DNA reads TGTGCCAGCAGCCAAGAGGCTCCCGAGGACGAGCAGTACTTC. Its protein is CASSQEAPEDEQYF.

This clonotype was seen a handful of times. The chain links TRBV12-3 or TRBV12-4 to TRBJ2-5; no clear D gene. This CDR3 spans 13 amino acids. V lost 6 bases and J 5 bases, leaving 13 bases between the germline ends. CDR3 sequence: CASSPELRETQYF. The CDR3 DNA sequence: TGTGCCAGCAGCCCTGAACTACGGGAGACCCAGTACTTC.

This clonotype was detected many times. The V gene is TRBV7-3, the J gene TRBJ2-1, with D perhaps TRBD1 or TRBD2 (5 bases each). The CDR3 loop spans 15 amino acids. Germline CDR1 is SGHTA and CDR2 is FQGTGA. Trimming pared 1 base from V and 7 bases from J, leaving 14 bases between. The CDR3 nucleotides read TGTGCCAGCAGCTTAATAAGTGGGACGGAGAATGAGCAGTTCTTC. Protein product: CASSLISGTENEQFF. The variable domain in full, completed from reference TRBV7-3 and TRBJ2-1, reads GAGVSQTPSNKVTEKGKYVELRCDPISGHTALYWYRQSLGQGPEFLIYFQGTGAADDSGLPNDRFFAVRPEGSVSTLKIQRTERGDSAVYLCASSLISGTENEQFFGPGTRLTVL.

The chain couples TRBV16 to TRBJ2-1; D is undetermined. The ends were cut back, 4 bases at V and 3 bases at J, with 28 bases in the middle. Germline V gene sequence: CDR1 KGHSY, CDR2 FQNENV. The length of the CDR3 is 20 residues. CDR3 sequence reads: CASSPSSPSKIRRSYNEQFF. CDR3 DNA sequence: TGTGCCAGCAGCCCTTCTAGTCCTAGTAAGATCAGACGAAGCTACAATGAGCAGTTCTTC.

This clonotype was seen a handful of times. The V call is TRBV12-3 or TRBV12-4, the J call TRBJ2-4; D is possibly TRBD1 (6 bases). V lost 4 bases and J 2 bases, leaving 18 bases between the germline ends. The CDR3 sequence is 17 residues long. The CDR3 DNA is TGTGCCAGCAGTTCAAACAACAGGGTGGTGCCCAAAAACATTCAGTACTTC. Protein product: CASSSNNRVVPKNIQYF.

This clonotype has only a few counts. The J gene is TRBJ2-1, the V gene TRBV11-3; D is possibly TRBD2 (6 bases). The germline V gene encodes CDR1 SGHNT and CDR2 YENEEA. The CDR3 extends over 14 amino acids. V was shortened by 1 base and J by 7 bases, with 11 bases between the two germline ends. CDR3 amino acids: CASSLGRESNEQFF. Here the CDR3 DNA reads TGTGCCAGCAGCTTAGGCCGGGAGAGTAATGAGCAGTTCTTC. The full variable domain, with the rest looked up from reference TRBV11-3 and TRBJ2-1, is EAGVVQSPRYKIIEKKQPVAFWCNPISGHNTLYWYLQNLGQGPELLIRYENEEAVDDSQLPKDRFSAERLKGVDSTLKIQPAELGDSAVYLCASSLGRESNEQFFGPGTRLTVL.

This clonotype has ten or more counts. This chain connects TRBV12-3 or TRBV12-4 to TRBJ2-3; 7 nucleotides line up with TRBD1. V shed 6 bases and J 7 bases; nucleotides not matched to a gene: 10. The CDR3 is made up of 14 amino acids. The CDR3 here is CASRSKTGVYTQYF. The CDR3 nucleotides are TGTGCCAGCAGGAGTAAAACAGGGGTTTATACGCAGTATTTT.

The V gene is TRBV5-6, the J gene TRBJ2-7; 7 nucleotides match TRBD2. The CDR3 is made up of 14 amino acids. The V gene's germline CDR1 is SGHDT and CDR2 YYEEEE. With V trimmed by 4 bases and J by 3 bases, 7 bases remained unmatched. CDR3 nucleotides: TGTGCCAGCAGCACCGGCCCGGGGGGCTACGAGCAGTACTTC. Encoded protein: CASSTGPGGYEQYF.

There are many counts of this clonotype. The rearrangement uses TRBV20-1 and TRBJ2-2; D is uncertain. The CDR3 sequence is 12 residues long. CDR1 and CDR2 from the germline V gene are DFQATT and SNEGSKA (reference sequence). V gave up 2 bases and J gave up 1 base, with 2 bases separating them. CDR3 residues: CSARQNTGELFF. The CDR3 nucleotides are TGCAGTGCTAGACAGAACACCGGGGAGCTGTTTTTT.

Note on this clonotype: Relative to the germline gene, one junction end is altered; a read error may explain this. The chain joins TRBV5-1 to TRBJ1-1; the match to TRBD1 covers 7 bases. This CDR3 is built from 15 residues. CDR1 and CDR2 (germline): SGHRS, YFSETQ. The CDR3 spells CASSILTGMNTDAFF. The CDR3 DNA sequence: TGCGCCAGCAGCATCCTGACAGGGATGAACACTGACGCTTTCTTT.

This clonotype was observed a few times. The chain employs TRBV12-3 or TRBV12-4 and TRBJ2-7, with D possibly matching TRBD1 (6 bases). This CDR3 contains 12 residues. V lost 10 bases and J lost 3, with 13 bases in between. The CDR3 region is CAIQGNDYEQYF. For the CDR3, the DNA is TGTGCCATCCAGGGGAATGACTACGAGCAGTACTTC.

There are a few counts of this clonotype. The chain couples TRBV27 to TRBJ2-5; TRBD1 is a possible D gene (6 bases). V lost 5 bases and J 7 bases, leaving 17 bases between the germline ends. This CDR3 is built from 14 residues. Germline V gene data show CDR1 as MNHEY and CDR2 as SMNVEV (reference sequence). The CDR3 nucleotides are TGTGCCAGCAGTCTGTTCGGTCCCAGGGGGACCCAGTACTTC. Amino acids: CASSLFGPRGTQYF.

The chain uses TRBV5-1 and TRBJ1-2; TRBD1 is a possible D gene (5 bases). The CDR3 contains 14 residues. Trimming stripped 0 bases from V and 9 bases from J, with 15 bases between. The germline CDR1 and CDR2 sequences are SGHRS and YFSETQ. The CDR3: CASSLAMEGISYTF. CDR3 nucleotide sequence: TGCGCCAGCAGCTTGGCCATGGAGGGGATCAGCTACACCTTC.

At least ten counts were recorded for this clonotype. The chain employs TRBV5-6 and TRBJ2-5; the D call may be TRBD1 or TRBD2 (5 bases each). The ends were cut back, 4 bases at V and 5 bases at J, with 15 bases in the middle. The CDR3 is 14 residues long. The germline gives CDR1 SGHDT, CDR2 YYEEEE. The CDR3 sequence is CASSTGDRVETQYF. The CDR3, as DNA: TGTGCCAGCAGCACCGGGGACCGAGTCGAGACCCAGTACTTC.

This clonotype has ten or more counts. In DNA form, the CDR3 reads TGTGCCAGCAGACCTACAGGGATGGAGACCCAGTACTTC. This encodes CASRPTGMETQYF. The chain recombines TRBV12-3 or TRBV12-4 with TRBJ2-5, with D perhaps TRBD1 (6 bases). The CDR3 extends over 13 amino acids. The ends were cut back, 6 bases at V and 5 bases at J, with 13 bases in the middle.